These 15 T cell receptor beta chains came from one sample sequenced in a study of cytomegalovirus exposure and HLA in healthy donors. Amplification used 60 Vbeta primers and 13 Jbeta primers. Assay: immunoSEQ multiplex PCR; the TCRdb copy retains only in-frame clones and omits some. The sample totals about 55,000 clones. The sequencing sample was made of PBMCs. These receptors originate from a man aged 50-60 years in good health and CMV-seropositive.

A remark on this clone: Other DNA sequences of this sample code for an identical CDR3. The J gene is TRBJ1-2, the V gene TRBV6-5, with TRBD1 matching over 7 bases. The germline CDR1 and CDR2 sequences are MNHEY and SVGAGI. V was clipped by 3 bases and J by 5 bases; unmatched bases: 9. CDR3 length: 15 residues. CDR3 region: CASSYSRTGGYGYTF. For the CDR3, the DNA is TGTGCCAGCAGTTATTCCCGGACAGGTGGTTATGGCTACACCTTC.

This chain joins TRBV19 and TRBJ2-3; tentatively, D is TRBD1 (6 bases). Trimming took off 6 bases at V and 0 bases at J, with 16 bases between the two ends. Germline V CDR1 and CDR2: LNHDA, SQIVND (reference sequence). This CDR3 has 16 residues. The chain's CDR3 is CASRSPTGVSTDTQYF. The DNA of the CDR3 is TGTGCCAGTAGGAGCCCGACAGGAGTTAGCACAGATACGCAGTATTTT.

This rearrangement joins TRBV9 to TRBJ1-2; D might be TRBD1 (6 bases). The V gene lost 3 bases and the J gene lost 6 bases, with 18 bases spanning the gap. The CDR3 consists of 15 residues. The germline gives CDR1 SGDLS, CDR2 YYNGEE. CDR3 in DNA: TGTGCCAGCAGCGGGGGGGGACCGCACAGGGATGGCTACACCTTC. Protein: CASSGGGPHRDGYTF.

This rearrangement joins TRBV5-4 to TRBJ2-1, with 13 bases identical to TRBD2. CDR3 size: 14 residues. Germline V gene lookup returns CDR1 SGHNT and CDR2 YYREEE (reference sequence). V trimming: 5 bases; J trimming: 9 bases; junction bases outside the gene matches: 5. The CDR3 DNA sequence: TGTGCCAGCAGACTAGCGGGAGGGGGTCTTGAGCAGTTCTTC. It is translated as CASRLAGGGLEQFF.

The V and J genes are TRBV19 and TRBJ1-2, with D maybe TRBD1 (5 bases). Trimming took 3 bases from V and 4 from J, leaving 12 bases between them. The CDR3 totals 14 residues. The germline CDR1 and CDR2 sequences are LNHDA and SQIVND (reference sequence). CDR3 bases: TGTGCCAGTAGTATTCAGGGCGGTGGCTATGGCTACACCTTC. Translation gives CASSIQGGGYGYTF.

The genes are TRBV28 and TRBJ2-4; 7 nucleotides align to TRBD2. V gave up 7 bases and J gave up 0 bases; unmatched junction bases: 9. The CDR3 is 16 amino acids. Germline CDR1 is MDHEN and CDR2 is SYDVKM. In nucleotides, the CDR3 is TGTGCCAGCACTAGGGCGGGAGCTCTAGCCAAAAACATTCAGTACTTC. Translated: CASTRAGALAKNIQYF.

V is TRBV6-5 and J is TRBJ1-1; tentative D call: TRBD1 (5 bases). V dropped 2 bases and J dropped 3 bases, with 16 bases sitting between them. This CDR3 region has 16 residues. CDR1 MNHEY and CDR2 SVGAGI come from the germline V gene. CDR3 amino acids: CASSYGSGILHTEAFF. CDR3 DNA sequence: TGTGCCAGCAGTTACGGGTCAGGGATATTGCACACTGAAGCTTTCTTT.

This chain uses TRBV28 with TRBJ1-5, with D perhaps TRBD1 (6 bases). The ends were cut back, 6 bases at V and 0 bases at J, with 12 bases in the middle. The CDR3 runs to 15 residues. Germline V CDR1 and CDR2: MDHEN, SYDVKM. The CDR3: CASSRTQGSNQPQHF. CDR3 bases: TGTGCCAGCAGCCGTACACAGGGTAGCAATCAGCCCCAGCATTTT.

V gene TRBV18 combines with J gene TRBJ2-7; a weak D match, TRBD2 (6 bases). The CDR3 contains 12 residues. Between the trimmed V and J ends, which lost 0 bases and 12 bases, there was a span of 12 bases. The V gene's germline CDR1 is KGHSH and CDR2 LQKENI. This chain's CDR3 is CASSPPGGTRYF. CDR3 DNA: TGTGCCAGCTCACCACCGGGGGGTACGCGGTACTTC.

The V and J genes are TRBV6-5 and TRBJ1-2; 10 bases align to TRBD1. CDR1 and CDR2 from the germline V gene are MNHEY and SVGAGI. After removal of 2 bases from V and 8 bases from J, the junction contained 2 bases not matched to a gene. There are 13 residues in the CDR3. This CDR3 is CASSYGQGGGYTF. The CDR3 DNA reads TGTGCCAGCAGTTACGGACAGGGGGGAGGCTACACCTTC.

The CDR3 loop is CASSLNPDNEQFF. The CDR3, as DNA: TGCGCCAGCAGCTTGAATCCAGACAATGAGCAGTTCTTC. This chain connects TRBV5-1 to TRBJ2-1; the D is unclear. Germline V gene sequence: CDR1 SGHRS, CDR2 YFSETQ. Trimming pared 1 base from V and 5 bases from J, leaving 7 bases between. The CDR3 has 13 residues.

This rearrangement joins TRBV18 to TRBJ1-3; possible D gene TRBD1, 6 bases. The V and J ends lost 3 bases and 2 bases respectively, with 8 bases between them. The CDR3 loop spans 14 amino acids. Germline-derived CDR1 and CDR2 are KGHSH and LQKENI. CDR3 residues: CASSPDRTGNTIYF. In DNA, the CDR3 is TGTGCCAGCTCACCGGACAGAACTGGAAACACCATATATTTT.

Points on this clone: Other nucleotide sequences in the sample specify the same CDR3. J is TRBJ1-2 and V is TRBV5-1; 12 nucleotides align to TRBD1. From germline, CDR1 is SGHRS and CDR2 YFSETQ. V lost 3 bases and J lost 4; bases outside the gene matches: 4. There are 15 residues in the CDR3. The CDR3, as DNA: TGCGCCAGCAGCTCCGGGACAGGGGGCCCCTATGGCTACACCTTC. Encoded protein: CASSSGTGGPYGYTF.

CDR3 DNA sequence: TGTGCCAGCAGTTTCGACAGGGGGGCTGTCTACGAGCAGTACTTC. Translating it yields CASSFDRGAVYEQYF. The genes are TRBV5-4 and TRBJ2-7; 9 positions agree with TRBD1. Germline V gene data show CDR1 as SGHNT and CDR2 as YYREEE (reference sequence). V dropped 5 bases and J dropped 3; count of bases not matched to a gene: 9. This CDR3 spans 15 amino acids.

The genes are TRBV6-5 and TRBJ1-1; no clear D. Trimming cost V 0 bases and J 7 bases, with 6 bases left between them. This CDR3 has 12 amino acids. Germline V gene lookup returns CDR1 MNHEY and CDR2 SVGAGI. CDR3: CASSYSRGEAFF. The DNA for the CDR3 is TGTGCCAGCAGTTACTCGAGAGGTGAAGCTTTCTTT.